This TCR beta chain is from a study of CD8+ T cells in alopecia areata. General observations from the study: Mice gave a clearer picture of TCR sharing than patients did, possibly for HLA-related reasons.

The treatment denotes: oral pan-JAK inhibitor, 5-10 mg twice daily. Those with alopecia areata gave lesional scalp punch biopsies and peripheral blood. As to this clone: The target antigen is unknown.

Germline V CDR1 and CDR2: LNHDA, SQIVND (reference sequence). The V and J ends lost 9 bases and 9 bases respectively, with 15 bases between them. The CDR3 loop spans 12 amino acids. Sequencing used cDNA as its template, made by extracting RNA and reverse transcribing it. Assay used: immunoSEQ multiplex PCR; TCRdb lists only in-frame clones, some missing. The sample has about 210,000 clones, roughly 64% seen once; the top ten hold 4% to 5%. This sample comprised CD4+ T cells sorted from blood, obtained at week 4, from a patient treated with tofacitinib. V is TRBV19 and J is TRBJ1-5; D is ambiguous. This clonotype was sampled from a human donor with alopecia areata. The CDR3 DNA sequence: TGTGCCAGCTGTCGATCGGGTGGGCCCCAGCATTTT. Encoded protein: CASCRSGGPQHF.